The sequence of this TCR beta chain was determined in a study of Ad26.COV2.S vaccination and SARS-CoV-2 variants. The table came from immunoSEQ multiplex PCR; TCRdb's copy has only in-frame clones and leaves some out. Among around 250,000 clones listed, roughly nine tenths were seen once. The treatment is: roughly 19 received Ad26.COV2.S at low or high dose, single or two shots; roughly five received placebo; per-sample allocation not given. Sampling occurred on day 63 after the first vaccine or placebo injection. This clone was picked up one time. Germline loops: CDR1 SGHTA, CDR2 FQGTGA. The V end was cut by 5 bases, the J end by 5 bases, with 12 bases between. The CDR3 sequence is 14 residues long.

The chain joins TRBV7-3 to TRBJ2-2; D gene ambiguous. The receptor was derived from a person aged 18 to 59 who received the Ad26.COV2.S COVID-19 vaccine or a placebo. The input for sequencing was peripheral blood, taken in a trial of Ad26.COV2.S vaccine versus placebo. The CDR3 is CASSIDPLTGELFF. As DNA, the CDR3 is TGTGCCAGCAGCATAGACCCCCTTACCGGGGAGCTGTTTTTT.